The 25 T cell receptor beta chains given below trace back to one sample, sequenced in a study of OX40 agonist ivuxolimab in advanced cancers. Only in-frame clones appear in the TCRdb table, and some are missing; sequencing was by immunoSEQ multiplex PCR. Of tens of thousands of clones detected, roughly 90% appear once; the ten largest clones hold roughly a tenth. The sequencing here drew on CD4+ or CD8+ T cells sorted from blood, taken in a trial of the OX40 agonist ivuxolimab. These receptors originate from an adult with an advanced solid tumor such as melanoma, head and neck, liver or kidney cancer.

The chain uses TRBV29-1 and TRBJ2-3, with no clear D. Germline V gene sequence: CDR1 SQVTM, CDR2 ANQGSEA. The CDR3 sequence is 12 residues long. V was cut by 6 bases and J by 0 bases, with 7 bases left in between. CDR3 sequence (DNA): TGCAGCGTCCAGGACAGCACAGATACGCAGTATTTT. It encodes CSVQDSTDTQYF.

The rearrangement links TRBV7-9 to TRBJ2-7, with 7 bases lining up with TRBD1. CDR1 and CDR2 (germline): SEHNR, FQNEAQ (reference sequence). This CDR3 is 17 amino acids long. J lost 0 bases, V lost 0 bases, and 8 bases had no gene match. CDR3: CASSLAPGQTYSYEQYF. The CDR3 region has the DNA TGTGCCAGCAGCTTAGCCCCGGGACAGACCTACTCCTACGAGCAGTACTTC.

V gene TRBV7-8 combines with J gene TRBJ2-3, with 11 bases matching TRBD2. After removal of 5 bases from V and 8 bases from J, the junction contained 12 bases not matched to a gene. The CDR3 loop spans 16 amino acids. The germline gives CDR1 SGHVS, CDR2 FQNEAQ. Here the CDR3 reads CASSTRLAGMEGTQYF. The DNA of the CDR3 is TGTGCCAGCAGCACCCGACTAGCGGGGATGGAGGGTACGCAGTATTTT.

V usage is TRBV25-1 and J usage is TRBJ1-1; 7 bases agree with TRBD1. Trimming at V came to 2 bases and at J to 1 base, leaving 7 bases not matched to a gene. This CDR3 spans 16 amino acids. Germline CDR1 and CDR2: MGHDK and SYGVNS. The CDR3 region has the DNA TGTGCCAGCAGTGAACTGGGGACAGCTTGGAACACTGAAGCTTTCTTT. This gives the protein CASSELGTAWNTEAFF.

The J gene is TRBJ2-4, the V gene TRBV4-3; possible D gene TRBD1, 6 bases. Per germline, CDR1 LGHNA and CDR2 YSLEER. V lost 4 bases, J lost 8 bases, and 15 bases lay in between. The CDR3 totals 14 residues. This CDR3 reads CASSPFGGTDIQYF. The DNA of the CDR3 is TGCGCCAGCAGCCCCTTTGGGGGCACGGACATTCAGTACTTC.

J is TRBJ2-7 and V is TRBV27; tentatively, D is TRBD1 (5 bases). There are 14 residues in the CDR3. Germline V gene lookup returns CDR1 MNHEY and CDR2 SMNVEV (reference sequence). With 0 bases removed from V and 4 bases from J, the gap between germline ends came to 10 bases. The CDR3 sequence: CASSLSAGLYEQYF. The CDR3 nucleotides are TGTGCCAGCAGTTTATCGGCAGGGCTTTACGAGCAGTACTTC.

Written as DNA, the CDR3 is TGTGCCAGTAGTATAGATATAGAGACCGACAACACTGAAGCTTTCTTT. This encodes CASSIDIETDNTEAFF. The chain uses TRBV19 and TRBJ1-1; D is unclear. The CDR3 sequence is 16 residues long. Trimming pared 0 bases from V and 2 bases from J, leaving 13 bases between. Germline-derived CDR1 and CDR2 are LNHDA and SQIVND (reference sequence).

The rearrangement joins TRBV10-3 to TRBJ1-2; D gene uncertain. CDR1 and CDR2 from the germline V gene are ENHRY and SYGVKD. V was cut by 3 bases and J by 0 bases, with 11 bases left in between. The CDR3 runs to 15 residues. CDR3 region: CAISDLTEANYGYTF. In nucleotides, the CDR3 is TGTGCCATCAGTGACCTCACAGAAGCTAACTATGGCTACACCTTC.

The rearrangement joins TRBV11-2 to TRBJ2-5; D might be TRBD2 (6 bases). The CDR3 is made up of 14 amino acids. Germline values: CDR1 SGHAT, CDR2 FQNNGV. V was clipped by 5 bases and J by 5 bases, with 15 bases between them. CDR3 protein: CASSRGSSSETQYF. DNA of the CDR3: TGTGCCAGCAGCCGGGGGAGCAGCAGCGAGACCCAGTACTTC.

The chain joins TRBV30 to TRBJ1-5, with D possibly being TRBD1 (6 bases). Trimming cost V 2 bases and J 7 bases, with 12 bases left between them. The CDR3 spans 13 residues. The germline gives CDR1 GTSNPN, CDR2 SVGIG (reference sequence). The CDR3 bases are TGTGCCTGGAGTACAGGGTTCGGACAGCCCCAGCATTTT. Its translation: CAWSTGFGQPQHF.

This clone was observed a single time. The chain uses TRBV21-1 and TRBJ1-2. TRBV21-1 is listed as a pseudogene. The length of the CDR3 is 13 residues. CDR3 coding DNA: TGTGCCAGCACTATTGGGGGTCTCTATGGCTACACCTTC. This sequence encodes CASTIGGLYGYTF.

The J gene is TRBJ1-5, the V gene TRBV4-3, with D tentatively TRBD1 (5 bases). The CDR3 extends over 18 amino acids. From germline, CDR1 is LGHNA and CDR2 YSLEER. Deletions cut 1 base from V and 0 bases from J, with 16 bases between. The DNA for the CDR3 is TGCGCCAGCAGCCAAGCTTGGTACAGGTCCGATAGCAATCAGCCCCAGCATTTT. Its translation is CASSQAWYRSDSNQPQHF.

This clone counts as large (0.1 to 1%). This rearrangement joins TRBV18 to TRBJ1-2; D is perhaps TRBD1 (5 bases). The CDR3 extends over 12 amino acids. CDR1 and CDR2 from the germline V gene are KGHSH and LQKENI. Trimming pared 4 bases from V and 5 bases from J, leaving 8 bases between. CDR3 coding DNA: TGTGCCAGCTCACTAACAGGTTATGGCTACACCTTC. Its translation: CASSLTGYGYTF.

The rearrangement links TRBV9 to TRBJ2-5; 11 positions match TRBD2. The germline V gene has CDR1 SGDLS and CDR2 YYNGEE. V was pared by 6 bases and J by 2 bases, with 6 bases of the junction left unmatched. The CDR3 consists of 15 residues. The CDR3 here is CASTLSGGVQETQYF. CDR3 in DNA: TGTGCCAGCACCCTTAGCGGGGGGGTTCAAGAGACCCAGTACTTC. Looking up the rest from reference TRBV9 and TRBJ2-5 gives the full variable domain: DSGVTQTPKHLITATGQRVTLRCSPRSGDLSVYWYQQSLDQGLQFLIQYYNGEERAKGNILERFSAQQFPDLHSELNLSSLELGDSALYFCASTLSGGVQETQYFGPGTRLLVL.

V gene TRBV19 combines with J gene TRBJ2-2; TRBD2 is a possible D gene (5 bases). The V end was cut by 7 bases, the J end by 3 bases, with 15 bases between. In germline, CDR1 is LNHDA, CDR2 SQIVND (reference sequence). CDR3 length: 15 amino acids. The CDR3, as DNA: TGTGCCAGTACCCCCGGCCCGGGATACACCGGGGAGCTGTTTTTT. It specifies CASTPGPGYTGELFF.

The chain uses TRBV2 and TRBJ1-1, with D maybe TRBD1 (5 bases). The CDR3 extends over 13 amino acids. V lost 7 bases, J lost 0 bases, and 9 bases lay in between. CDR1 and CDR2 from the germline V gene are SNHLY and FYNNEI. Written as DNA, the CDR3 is TGTGCCAGCAACGGGGGTTTGAACACTGAAGCTTTCTTT. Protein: CASNGGLNTEAFF.

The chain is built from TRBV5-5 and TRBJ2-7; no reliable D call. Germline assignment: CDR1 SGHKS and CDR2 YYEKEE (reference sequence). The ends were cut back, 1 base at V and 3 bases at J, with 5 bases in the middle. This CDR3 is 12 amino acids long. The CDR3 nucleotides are TGTGCCAGCAGCTTGAGTGACTACGAGCAGTACTTC. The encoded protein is CASSLSDYEQYF.

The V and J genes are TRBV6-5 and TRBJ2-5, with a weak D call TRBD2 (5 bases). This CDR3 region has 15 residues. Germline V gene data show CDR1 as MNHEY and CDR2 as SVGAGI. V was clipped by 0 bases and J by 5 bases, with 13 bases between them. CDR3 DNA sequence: TGTGCCAGCAGTTACTCGTTGGGCGGGTGGGAGACCCAGTACTTC. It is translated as CASSYSLGGWETQYF.

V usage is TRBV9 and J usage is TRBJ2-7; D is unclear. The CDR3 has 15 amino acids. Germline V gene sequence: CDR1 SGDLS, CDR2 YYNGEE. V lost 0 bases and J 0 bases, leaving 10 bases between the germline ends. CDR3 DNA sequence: TGTGCCAGCAGCGTAGGAGACTCTCTCTCCTACGAGCAGTACTTC. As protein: CASSVGDSLSYEQYF.

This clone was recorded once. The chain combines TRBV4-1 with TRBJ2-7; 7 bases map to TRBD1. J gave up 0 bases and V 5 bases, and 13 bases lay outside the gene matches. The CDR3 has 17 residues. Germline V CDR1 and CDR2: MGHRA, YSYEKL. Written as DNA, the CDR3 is TGCGCCAGCAGCTCAATTCTGCTGACAGGGAGCTCCTACGAGCAGTACTTC. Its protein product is CASSSILLTGSSYEQYF.

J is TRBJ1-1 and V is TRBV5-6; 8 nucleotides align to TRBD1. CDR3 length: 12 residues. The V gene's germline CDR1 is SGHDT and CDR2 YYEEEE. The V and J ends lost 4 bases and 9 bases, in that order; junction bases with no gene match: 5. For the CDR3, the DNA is TGTGCCAGCAGCCTTGGACAGGGAAAAGCTTTCTTT. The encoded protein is CASSLGQGKAFF.

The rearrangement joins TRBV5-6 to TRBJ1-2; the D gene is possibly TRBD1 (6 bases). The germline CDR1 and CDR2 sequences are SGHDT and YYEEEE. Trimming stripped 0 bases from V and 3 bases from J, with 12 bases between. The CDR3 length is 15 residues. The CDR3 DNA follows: TGTGCCAGCAGCTTGGGGGACATCGACCACTATGGCTACACCTTC. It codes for CASSLGDIDHYGYTF. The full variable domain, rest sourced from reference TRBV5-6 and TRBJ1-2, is DAGVTQSPTHLIKTRGQQVTLRCSPKSGHDTVSWYQQALGQGPQFIFQYYEEEERQRGNFPDRFSGHQFPNYSSELNVNALLLGDSALYLCASSLGDIDHYGYTFGSGTRLTVV.

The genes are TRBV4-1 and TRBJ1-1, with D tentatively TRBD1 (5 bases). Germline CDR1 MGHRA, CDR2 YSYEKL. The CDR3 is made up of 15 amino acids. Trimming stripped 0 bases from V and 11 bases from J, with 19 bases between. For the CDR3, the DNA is TGCGCCAGCAGCCAAGAGGGGGGGTTATCGGTTCGTGCTTTCTTT. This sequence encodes CASSQEGGLSVRAFF.

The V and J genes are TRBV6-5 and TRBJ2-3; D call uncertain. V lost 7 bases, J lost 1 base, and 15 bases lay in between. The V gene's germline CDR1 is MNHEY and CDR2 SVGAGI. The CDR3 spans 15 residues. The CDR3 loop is CASNPAGWGTDTQYF. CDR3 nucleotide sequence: TGTGCCAGCAATCCGGCCGGGTGGGGCACAGATACGCAGTATTTT.

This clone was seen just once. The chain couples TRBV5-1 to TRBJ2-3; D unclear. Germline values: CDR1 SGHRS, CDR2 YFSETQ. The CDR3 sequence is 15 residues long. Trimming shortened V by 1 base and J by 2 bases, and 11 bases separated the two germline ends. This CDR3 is CASSLTGPHTDTQYF. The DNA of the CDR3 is TGCGCCAGCAGCTTGACCGGGCCCCACACAGATACGCAGTATTTT.